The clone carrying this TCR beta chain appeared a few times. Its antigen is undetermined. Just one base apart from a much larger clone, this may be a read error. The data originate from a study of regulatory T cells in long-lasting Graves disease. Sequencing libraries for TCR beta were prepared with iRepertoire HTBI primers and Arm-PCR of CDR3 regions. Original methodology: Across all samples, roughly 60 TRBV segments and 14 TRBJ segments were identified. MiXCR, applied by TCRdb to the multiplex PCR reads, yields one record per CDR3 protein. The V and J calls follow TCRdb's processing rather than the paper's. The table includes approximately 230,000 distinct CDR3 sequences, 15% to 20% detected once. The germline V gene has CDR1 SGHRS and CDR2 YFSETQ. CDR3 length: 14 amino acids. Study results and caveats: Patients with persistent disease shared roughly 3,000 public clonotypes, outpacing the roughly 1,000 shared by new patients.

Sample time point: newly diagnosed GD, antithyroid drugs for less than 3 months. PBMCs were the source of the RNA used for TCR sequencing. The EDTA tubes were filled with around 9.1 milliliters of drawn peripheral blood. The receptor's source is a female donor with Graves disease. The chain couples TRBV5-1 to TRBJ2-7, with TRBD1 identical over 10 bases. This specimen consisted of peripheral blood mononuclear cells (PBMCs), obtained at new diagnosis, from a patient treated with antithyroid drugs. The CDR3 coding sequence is TGCGCCAGCAGCGGCCGGGACAGGGGCTACGTGCAGTACTTC. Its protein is CASSGRDRGYVQYF.